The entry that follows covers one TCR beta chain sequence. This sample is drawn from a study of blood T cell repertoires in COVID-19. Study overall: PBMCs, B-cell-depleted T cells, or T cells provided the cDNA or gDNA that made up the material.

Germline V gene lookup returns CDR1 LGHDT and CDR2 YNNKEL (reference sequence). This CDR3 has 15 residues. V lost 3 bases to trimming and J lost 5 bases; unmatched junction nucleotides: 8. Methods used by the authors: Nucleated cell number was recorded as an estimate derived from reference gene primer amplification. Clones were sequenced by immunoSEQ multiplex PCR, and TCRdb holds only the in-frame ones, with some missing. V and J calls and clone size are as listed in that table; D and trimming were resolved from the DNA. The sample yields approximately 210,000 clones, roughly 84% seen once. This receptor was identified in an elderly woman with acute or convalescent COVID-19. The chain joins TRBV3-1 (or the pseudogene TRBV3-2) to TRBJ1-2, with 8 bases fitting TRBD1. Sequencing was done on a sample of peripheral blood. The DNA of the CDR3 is TGTGCCAGCAGCCAGCGGACAGGGAATCGGTATGGCTACACCTTC. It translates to CASSQRTGNRYGYTF.